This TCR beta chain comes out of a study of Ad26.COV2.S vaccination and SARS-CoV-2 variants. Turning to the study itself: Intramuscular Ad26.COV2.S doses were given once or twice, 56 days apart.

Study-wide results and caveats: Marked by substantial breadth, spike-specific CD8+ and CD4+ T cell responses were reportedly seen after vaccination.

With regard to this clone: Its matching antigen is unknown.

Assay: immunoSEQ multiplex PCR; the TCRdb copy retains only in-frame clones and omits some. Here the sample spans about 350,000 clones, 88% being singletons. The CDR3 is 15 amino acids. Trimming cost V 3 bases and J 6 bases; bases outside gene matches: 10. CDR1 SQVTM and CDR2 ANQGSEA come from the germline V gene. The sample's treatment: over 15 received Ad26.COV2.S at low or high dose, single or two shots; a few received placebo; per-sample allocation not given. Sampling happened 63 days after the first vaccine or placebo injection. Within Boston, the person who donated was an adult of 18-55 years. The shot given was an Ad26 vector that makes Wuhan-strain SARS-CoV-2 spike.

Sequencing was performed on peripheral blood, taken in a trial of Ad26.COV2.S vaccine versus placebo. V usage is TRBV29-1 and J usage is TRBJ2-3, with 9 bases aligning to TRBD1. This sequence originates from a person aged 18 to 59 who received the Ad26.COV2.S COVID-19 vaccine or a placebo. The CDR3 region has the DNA TGCAGCGTTGACCCACAGGGGGCGTTCGGTGATACGCAGTATTTT. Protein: CSVDPQGAFGDTQYF.